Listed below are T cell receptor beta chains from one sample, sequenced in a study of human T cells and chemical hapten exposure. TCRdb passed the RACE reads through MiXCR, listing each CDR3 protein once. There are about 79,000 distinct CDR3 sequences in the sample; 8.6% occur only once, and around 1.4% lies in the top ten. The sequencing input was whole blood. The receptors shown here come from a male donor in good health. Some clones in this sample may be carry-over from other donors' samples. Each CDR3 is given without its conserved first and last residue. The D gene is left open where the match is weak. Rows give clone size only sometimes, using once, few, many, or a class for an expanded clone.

SSGESVKGQGLEGDTEAF	-	18	-	TRBV21-1
ASSLGDRGPEETQY	-	14	TRBD1	TRBV5-1
ASSDGTGATDTQY	many	13	-	TRBV6-4
ASSQTLPYGYNQPQH	many	15	-	TRBV4-3
ASSLGDSYTEAF	many	12	TRBD1	TRBV12-3/TRBV12-4
ASSIGPGLDEQF	-	12	-	TRBV19
ASSLARQTES	many	10	-	TRBV7-2
ASSEDGNTGELF	many	12	-	TRBV6-2/TRBV6-3
SASKVLAYNEQF	few	12	-	TRBV20-1
ASSEGPANEKLF	-	12	-	TRBV5-1
SVRTTGGFFRLRQDTQY	-	17	TRBD1	TRBV29-1
ASSSTEKGNEQF	-	12	-	TRBV12-3/TRBV12-4
SGIRTSGAGDTQY	few	13	TRBD2	TRBV29-1
ATKDRELLETQY	few	12	TRBD1	TRBV10-3
SVEGGLLGNEQF	-	12	-	TRBV29-1
ASSSPGAPNTEAF	few	13	-	TRBV7-6
ASSSAPGDTQY	-	11	-	TRBV7-9
ASSFLTGSGGTQY	few	13	-	TRBV7-2
ASSPNRPQETQY	-	12	-	TRBV7-9
ASSPVTSGVGDTQY	-	14	TRBD2	TRBV11-3